The T cell receptor beta chain described here comes from a study of spatial heterogeneity in lung cancer. Study in general: Matched bulk RNA-seq yielded a T cell transcriptional module score. Counts of TCR transcripts in tumor regions correlated strongly with that score. Regarding the study as a whole: The study found that expanded intratumoral alpha and beta TCR counts tracked tumor mutation counts.

Trimming took off 4 bases at V and 2 bases at J, with 13 bases between the two ends. The CDR3 sequence is 15 residues long. Germline V lookup: CDR1 MDHEN, CDR2 SYDVKM. Indicated time point: sample taken at primary tumor resection. The donors were 72 patients with non-small cell lung cancer that was early-stage and untreated. No cells were sorted before sequencing. The whole RNA sequenced was extracted from tumor, nontumor lung or frozen PBMC. Each TCR cDNA molecule bore a unique molecular identifier. One entry per CDR3 protein, called by TCRdb with MiXCR from the 5' RACE reads. The table has around 1,400 distinct CDR3 sequences, 4.5% to 5% seen once. In its sample, this clonotype ranks as large. Its cognate antigen is unknown.

The sequences come from lung tumor tissue, collected at surgery. The chain has TRBV28 and TRBJ2-3; tentative D call: TRBD1 (6 bases). This receptor was obtained from a male donor with early-stage non-small cell lung cancer. DNA for the CDR3: TGTGCCAGCAGTTCCCCGGGACACCCCACAGATACGCAGTATTTT. Amino acid sequence: CASSSPGHPTDTQYF.